This T cell receptor (beta chain) appears in the sequencing data of a study of identical twins. Healthy Caucasians made up all donors. A universal primer site was incorporated via template switching, and the cDNA contained unique molecular identifiers. A single record per CDR3 protein comes from TCRdb applying MiXCR to the 5' RACE reads. The data contain under 1 million distinct CDR3 sequences, roughly an eighth of them singletons. Whole-study findings and limits: Within cord blood, abundant beta clonotypes carried fewer insertions, but memory repertoires showed no such trend. There is a chance that invariant MAIT and iNKT cells partially muddied zero-insertion analyses.

In regard to this clonotype: Its antigen is as yet unknown.

These data were likewise used in another study, on yellow fever vaccine responses in identical twins.

The sequenced material came from PBMCs. The sequence was collected from a woman younger than 35 in good health.

CDR3 loop: CASSLLSSGGASITAQYF. The CDR3 DNA is TGTGCCAGCAGCTTATTGTCTAGCGGGGGGGCTTCCATTACGGCGCAGTATTTT. The rearrangement uses TRBV11-2 and TRBJ2-3; 12 bases fit TRBD2. Trimming cost V 2 bases and J 10 bases; bases outside gene matches: 16. Germline V gene lookup returns CDR1 SGHAT and CDR2 FQNNGV. This CDR3 spans 18 amino acids.